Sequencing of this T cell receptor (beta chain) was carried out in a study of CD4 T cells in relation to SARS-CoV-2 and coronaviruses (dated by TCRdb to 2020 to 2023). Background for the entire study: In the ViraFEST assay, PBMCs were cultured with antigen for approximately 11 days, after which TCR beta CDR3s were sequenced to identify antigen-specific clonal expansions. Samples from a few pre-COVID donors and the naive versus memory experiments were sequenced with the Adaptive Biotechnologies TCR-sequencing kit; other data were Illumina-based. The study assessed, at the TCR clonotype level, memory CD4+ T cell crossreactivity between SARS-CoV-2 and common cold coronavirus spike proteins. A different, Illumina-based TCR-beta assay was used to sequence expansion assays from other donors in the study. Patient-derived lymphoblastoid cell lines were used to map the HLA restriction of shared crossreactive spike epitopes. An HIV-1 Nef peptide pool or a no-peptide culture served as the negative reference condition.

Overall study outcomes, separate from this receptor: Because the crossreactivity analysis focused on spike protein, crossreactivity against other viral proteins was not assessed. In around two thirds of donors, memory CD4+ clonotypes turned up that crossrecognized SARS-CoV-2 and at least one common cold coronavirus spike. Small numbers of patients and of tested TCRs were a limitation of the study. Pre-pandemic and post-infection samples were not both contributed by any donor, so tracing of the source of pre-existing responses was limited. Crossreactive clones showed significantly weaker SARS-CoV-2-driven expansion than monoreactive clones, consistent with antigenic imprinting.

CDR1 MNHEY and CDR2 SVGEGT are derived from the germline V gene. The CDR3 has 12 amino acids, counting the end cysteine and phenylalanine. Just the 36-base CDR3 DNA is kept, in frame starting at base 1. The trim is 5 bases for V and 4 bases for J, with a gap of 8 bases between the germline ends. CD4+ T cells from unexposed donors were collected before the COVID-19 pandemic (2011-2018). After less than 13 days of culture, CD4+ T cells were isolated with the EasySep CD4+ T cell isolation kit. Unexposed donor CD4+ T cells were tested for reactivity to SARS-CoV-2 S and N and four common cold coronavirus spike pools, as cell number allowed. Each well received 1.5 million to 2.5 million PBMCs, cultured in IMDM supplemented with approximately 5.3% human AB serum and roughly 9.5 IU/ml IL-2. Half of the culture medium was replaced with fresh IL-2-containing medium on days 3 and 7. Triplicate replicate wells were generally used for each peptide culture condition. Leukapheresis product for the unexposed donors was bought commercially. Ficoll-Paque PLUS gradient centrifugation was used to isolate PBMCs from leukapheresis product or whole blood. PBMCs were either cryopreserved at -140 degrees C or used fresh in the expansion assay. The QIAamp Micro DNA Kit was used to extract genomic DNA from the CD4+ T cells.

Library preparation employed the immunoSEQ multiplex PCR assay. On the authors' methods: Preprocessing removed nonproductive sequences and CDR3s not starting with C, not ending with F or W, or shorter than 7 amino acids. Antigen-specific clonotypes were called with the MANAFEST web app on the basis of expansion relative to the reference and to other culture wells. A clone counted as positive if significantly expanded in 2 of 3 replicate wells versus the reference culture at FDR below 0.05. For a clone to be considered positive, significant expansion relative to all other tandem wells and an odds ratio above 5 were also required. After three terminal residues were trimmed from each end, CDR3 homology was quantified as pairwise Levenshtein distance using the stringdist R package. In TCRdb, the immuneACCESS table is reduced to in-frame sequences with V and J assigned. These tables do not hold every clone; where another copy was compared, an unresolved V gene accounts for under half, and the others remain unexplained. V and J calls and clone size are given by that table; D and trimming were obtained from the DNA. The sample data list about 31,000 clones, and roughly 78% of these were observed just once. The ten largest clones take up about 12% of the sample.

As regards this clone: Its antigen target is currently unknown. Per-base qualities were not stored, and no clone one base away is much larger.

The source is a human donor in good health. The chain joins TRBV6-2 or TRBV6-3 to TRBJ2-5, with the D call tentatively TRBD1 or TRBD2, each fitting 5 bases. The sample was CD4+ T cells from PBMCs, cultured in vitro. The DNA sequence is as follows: TGTGCCAGCAGTCGGGACCCAGAGACCCAGTACTTC. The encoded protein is CASSRDPETQYF.